The entry below gives a single T cell receptor (beta chain) sequence along with its context. This specimen belongs to a study of glioma-infiltrating T cells after dendritic cell vaccination. Study as a whole: Patients had newly diagnosed or recurrent glioblastoma and received dendritic cell vaccines.

The CDR3 spans 14 residues. Trimming cost V 0 bases and J 5 bases, with 11 bases left between them. Germline lookup yields CDR1 SGHRS and CDR2 YFSETQ. Up to about 2 ug genomic DNA was used for TCRB CDR3 amplification. The PCR used 60 V beta and 13 J beta primers. Clones were sequenced by immunoSEQ multiplex PCR, and TCRdb holds only the in-frame ones, with some missing. The sample records tens of thousands of clones, 82% being singletons. This chain links TRBV5-1 with TRBJ1-1; weak D call: TRBD1 (5 bases). The sample consisted of blood, taken before dendritic cell vaccination. This clonotype was sampled from a human donor with glioblastoma. The CDR3 here is CASSLERGGTEAFF. CDR3 nucleotides: TGCGCCAGCAGCTTGGAAAGGGGAGGGACTGAAGCTTTCTTT.